The entry that follows covers one TCR beta chain sequence. This record comes from a study of shared clonotypes between healthy human individuals. Genomic DNA for unsorted samples was obtained from tens of millions of PBMCs. Using immunoSEQ multiplex PCR, the repertoire was profiled, and TCRdb retains in-frame clones only, with some absent. Counted here are hundreds of thousands of clones, around 80% occurring once; the ten biggest clones make up around 12%. Germline V gene data show CDR1 as SGHDN and CDR2 as FVKESK. The CDR3 spans 16 residues. Trimming removed 4 bases from V and 0 bases from J; junction bases left unmatched: 7.

The chain links TRBV14 to TRBJ1-1; 8 bases line up with TRBD1. The source material was PBMCs. The TCR originated in a woman aged 40-49 years in good health. Some clones in this sample may be carry-over from other donors' samples. The CDR3 DNA reads TGTGCCAGCAGCCGGTCCGGACAGGGTATGAACACTGAAGCTTTCTTT. It codes for CASSRSGQGMNTEAFF. Full variable domain (outside the CDR3, taken from reference TRBV14 and TRBJ1-1): EAGVTQFPSHSVIEKGQTVTLRCDPISGHDNLYWYRRVMGKEIKFLLHFVKESKQDESGMPNNRFLAERTGGTYSTLKVQPAELEDSGVYFCASSRSGQGMNTEAFFGQGTRLTVV.